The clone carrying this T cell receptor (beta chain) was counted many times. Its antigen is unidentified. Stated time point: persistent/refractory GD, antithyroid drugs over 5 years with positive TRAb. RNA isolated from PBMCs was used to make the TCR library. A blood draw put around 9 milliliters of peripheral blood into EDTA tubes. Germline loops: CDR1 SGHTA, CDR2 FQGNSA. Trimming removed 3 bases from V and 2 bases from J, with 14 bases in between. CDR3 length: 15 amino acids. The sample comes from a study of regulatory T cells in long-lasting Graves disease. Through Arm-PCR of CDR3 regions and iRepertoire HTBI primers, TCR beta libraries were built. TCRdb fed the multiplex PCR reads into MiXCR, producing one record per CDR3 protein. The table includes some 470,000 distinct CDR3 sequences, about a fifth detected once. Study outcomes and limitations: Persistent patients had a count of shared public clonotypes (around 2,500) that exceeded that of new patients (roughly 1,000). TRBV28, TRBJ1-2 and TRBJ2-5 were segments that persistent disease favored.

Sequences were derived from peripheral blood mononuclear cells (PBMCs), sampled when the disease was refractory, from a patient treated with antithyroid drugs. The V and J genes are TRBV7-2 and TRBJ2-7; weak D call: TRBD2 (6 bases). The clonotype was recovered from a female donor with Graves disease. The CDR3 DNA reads TGTGCCAGCAGCTTCTCAGCGGGCCACACCTACGAGCAGTACTTC. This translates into CASSFSAGHTYEQYF.